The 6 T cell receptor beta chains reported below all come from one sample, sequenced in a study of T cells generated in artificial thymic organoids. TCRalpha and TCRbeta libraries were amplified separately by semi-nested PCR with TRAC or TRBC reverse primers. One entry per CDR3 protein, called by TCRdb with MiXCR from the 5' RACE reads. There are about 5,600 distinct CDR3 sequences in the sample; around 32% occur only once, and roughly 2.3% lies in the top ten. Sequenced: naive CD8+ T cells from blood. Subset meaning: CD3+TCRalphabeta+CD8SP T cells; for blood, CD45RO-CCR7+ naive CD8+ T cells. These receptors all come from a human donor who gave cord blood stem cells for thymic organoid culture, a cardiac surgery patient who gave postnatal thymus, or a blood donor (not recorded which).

The CDR3 DNA reads TGTGCCCTCGCGGGACTAGCGGGAGTCAATGAGCAGTTCTTC. As protein: CALAGLAGVNEQFF. The chain joins TRBV6-1 to TRBJ2-1, with TRBD2 matching over 14 bases. This CDR3 region has 14 residues. The germline V gene encodes CDR1 MNHNS and CDR2 SASEGT. Trimming at V came to 11 bases and at J to 6 bases, leaving 6 bases not matched to a gene.

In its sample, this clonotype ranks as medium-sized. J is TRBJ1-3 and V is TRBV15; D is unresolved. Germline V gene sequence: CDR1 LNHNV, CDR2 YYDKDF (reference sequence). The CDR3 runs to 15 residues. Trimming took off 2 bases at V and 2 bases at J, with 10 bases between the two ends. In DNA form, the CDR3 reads TGTGCCACCAGCAGACTTGTGGAGCCTGGAAACACCATATATTTT. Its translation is CATSRLVEPGNTIYF.

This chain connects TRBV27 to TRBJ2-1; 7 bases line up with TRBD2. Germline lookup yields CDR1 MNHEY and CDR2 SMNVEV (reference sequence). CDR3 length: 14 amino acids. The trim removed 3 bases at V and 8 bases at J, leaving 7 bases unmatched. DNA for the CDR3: TGTGCCAGCAGTTTTGGGAGGGCCATCGATGAGCAGTTCTTC. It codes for CASSFGRAIDEQFF.

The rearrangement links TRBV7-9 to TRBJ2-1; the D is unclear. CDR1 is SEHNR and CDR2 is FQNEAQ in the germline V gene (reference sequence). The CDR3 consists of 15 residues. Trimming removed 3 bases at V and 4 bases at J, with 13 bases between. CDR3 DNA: TGTGCCAGCAGCTTTGCTACCGGTGATTACAATGAGCAGTTCTTC. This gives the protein CASSFATGDYNEQFF.

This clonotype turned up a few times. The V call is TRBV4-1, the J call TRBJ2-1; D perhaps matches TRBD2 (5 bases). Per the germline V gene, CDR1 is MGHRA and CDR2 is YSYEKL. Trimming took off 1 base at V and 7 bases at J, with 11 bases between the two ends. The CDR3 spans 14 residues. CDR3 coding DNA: TGCGCCAGCAGCCAAGTAGGAGGAAGGAATGAGCAGTTCTTC. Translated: CASSQVGGRNEQFF.

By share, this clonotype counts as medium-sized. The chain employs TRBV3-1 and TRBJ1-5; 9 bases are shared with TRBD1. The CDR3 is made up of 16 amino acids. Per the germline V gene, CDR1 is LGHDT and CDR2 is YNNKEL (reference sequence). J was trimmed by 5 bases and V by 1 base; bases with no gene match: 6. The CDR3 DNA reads TGTGCCAGCAGCCAAGCCGGGACAGGGAAAGATCAGCCCCAGCATTTT. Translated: CASSQAGTGKDQPQHF.